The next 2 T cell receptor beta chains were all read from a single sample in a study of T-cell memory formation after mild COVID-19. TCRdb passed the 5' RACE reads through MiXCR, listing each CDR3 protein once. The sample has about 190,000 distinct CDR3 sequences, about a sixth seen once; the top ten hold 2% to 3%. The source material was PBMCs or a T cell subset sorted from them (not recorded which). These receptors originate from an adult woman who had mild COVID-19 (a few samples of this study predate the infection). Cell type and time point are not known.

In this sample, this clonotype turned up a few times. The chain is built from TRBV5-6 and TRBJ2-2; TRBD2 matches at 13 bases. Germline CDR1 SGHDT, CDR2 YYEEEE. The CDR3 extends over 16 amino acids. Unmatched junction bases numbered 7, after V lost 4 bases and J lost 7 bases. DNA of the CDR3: TGTGCCAGCAGCCTACTAGCGGGAGGGCCCGGCGGGGAGCTGTTTTTT. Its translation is CASSLLAGGPGGELFF.

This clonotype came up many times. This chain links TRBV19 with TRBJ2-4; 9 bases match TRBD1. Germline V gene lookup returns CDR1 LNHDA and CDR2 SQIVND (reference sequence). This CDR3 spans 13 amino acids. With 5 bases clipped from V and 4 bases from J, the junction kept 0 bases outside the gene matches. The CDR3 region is CASSDRGKNIQYF. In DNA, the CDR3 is TGTGCCAGTAGTGACAGGGGGAAAAACATTCAGTACTTC. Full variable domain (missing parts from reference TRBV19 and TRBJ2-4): DGGITQSPKYLFRKEGQNVTLSCEQNLNHDAMYWYRQDPGQGLRLIYYSQIVNDFQKGDIAEGYSVSREKKESFPLTVTSAQKNPTAFYLCASSDRGKNIQYFGAGTRLSVL.